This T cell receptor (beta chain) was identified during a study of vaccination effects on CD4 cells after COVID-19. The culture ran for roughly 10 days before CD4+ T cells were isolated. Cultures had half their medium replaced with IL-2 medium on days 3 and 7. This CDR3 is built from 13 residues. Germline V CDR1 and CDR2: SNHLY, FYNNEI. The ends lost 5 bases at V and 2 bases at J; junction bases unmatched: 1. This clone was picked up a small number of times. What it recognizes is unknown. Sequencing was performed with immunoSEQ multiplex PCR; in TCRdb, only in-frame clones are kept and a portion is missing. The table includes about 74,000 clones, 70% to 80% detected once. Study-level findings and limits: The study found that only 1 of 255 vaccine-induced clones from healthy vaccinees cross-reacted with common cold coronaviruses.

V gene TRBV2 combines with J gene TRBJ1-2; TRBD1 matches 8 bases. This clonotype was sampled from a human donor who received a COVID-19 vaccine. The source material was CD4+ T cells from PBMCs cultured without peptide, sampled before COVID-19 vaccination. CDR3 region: CASSRDRNYGYTF. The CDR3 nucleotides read TGTGCCAGCAGTCGGGACAGGAACTATGGCTACACCTTC.